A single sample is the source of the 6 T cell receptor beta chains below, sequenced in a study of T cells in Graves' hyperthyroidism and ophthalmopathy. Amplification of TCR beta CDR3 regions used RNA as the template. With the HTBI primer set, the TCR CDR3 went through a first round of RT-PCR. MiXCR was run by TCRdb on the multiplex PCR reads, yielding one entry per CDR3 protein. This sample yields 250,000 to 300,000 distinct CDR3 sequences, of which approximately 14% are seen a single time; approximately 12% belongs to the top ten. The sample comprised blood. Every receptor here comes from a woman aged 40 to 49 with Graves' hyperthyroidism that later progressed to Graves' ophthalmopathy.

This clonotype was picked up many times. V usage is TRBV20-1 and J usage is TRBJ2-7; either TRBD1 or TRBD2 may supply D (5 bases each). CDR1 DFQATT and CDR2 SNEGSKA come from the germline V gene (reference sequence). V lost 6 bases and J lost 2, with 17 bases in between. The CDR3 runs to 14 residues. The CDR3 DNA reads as TGCAGTGCCATAGACCCAGGGACGCCCTACGAGCAGTACTTC. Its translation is CSAIDPGTPYEQYF.

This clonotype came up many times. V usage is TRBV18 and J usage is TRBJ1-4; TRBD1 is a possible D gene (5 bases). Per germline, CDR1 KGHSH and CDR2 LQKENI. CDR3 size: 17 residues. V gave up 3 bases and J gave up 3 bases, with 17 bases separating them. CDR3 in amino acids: CASSPLARDGPNEKLFF. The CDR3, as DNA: TGTGCCAGCTCACCCCTGGCCCGGGACGGACCTAATGAAAAACTGTTTTTT. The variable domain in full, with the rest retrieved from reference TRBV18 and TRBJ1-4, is NAGVMQNPRHLVRRRGQEARLRCSPMKGHSHVYWYRQLPEEGLKFMVYLQKENIIDESGMPKERFSAEFPKEGPSILRIQQVVRGDSAAYFCASSPLARDGPNEKLFFGSGTQLSVL.

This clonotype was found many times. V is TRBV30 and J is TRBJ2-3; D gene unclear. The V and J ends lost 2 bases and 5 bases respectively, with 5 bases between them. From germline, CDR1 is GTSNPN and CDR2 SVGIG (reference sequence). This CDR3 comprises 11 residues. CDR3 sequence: CAWSSGDTQYF. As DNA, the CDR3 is TGTGCCTGGAGTTCGGGAGATACGCAGTATTTT.

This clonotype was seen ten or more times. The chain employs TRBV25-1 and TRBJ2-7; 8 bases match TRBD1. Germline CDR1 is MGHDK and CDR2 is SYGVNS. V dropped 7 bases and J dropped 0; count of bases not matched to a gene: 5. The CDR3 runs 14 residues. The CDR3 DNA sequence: TGTGCCAGCACAGACAGGGGAAGCTCCTACGAGCAGTACTTC. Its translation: CASTDRGSSYEQYF.

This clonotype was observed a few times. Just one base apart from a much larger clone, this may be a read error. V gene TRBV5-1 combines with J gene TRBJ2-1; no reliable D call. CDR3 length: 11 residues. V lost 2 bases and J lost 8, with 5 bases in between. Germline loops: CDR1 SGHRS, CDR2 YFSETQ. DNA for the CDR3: TGCGCCAGCAGCTTTGGGGATGAGCAGTTCTTC. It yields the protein CASSFGDEQFF.

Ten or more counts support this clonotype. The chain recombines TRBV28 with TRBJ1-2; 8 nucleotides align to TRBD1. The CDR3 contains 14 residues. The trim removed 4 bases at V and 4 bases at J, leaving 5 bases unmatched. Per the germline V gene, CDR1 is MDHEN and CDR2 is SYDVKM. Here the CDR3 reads CASSWGQGAYGYTF. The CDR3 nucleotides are TGTGCCAGCAGTTGGGGCCAGGGGGCCTATGGCTACACCTTC.